A selection of T cell receptor beta chains follows, all from one sample in a study of shared clonotypes between healthy human individuals. Clones were read by immunoSEQ multiplex PCR, and TCRdb kept only the in-frame ones, dropping some. This sample has more than 1,200,000 clones, with approximately 98.5% found just once. Sequencing used naive CD4+ T cells sorted from blood. The receptors were sampled from a young man in good health. CDR3s include the opening cysteine and the closing phenylalanine or tryptophan.

J: TRBJ1-1
V: TRBV6-5
CDR3: CASSYLVNTEAFF

J: TRBJ2-3
V: TRBV11-1
CDR3: CASSLGGRTDTQYF

J: TRBJ2-3
V: TRBV4-1
CDR3: CASRRLAGDADTQYF

J: TRBJ2-7
V: TRBV29-1
CDR3: CSVEALGLAGVSEQYF

J: TRBJ1-2
V: TRBV4-3
CDR3: CASSHSGSGYTF

J: TRBJ2-1
V: TRBV9
CDR3: CASSVVGTSGHNEQFF

J: TRBJ2-7
V: TRBV12-2
CDR3: CASRFPPARDRRAYEQYF

J: TRBJ2-3
V: TRBV7-2
CDR3: CASRLDAPSTDTQYF

J: TRBJ2-3
V: TRBV19
CDR3: CASREAGTKDTQYF

J: TRBJ1-1
V: TRBV5-4
CDR3: CASSFKTGVNTEAFF

J: TRBJ2-2
V: TRBV5-1
CDR3: CASSPDGGLVHTGELFF

J: TRBJ1-5
V: TRBV29-1
CDR3: CSVDSGGSNQPQHF

J: TRBJ2-1
V: TRBV9
CDR3: CASSGAGYNEQFF

J: TRBJ2-2
V: TRBV7-8
CDR3: CASLNRVRDTGELFF

J: TRBJ2-1
V: TRBV18
CDR3: CASSPAGGEQFF

J: TRBJ2-7
V: TRBV29-1
CDR3: CSVLSKGTNNLEQYF

J: TRBJ2-3
V: TRBV7-9
CDR3: CASSTTFGTQYF

J: TRBJ1-4
V: TRBV5-5
CDR3: CASSRQGDEKLFF

J: TRBJ2-1
V: TRBV19
CDR3: CATAWRDHPYNEQFF

J: TRBJ2-5
V: TRBV7-2
CDR3: CASSLAGQGQETQYF

J: TRBJ2-1
V: TRBV28
CDR3: CASSLGDDEQFF

J: TRBJ2-5
V: TRBV11-2
CDR3: CATIAEETQYF

J: TRBJ2-3
V: TRBV5-4
CDR3: CASSLELGGTDTQYF

J: TRBJ1-5
V: TRBV19
CDR3: CASSIIGVSNQPQHF